This T cell receptor (beta chain) was sequenced for a study of long-term antiretroviral therapy in people with HIV. The V gene lost 4 bases and the J gene lost 2 bases, with 18 bases spanning the gap. The length of the CDR3 is 16 residues. Per germline, CDR1 SGHRS and CDR2 YFSETQ. Researchers report immunoSEQ v3.0 was run at survey level. Sequencing used immunoSEQ multiplex PCR; TCRdb keeps in-frame clones, though not all of them. The table shows fewer than 30,000 clones, with roughly 80% occurring only once. With regard to this clone: The target antigen is unknown.

Study-wide points: ART preceded a rise in diversity that nonetheless stayed lower than in transplant donor controls. HIV repertoires had narrower CDR3 length ranges than controls.

Material: unsorted PBMCs, obtained 0.7 years before starting antiretroviral therapy. The sequence came from a man aged 25 to 40 with HIV. The gene calls are TRBV5-1 and TRBJ1-1, with a weak D call TRBD1 (5 bases). The CDR3 loop reads CASSPINQGQNTEAFF. The CDR3 DNA is TGCGCCAGCAGCCCGATTAATCAGGGTCAAAACACTGAAGCTTTCTTT.